A single count supports the clone carrying this T cell receptor beta chain. This record comes from a study of blood T cell repertoires in COVID-19. Background on the study: The United States, Italy and Spain supplied acute and convalescent COVID-19 samples. The analysed material was cDNA or gDNA that came from T cells, B-cell-depleted T cells, or PBMCs.

In germline, CDR1 is MDHEN, CDR2 SYDVKM. V lost 2 bases, J lost 3 bases, and 22 bases lay in between. The CDR3 consists of 18 residues. Original methodology: Scientists estimated how many nucleated cells there were by amplifying reference gene primers. Clones were read by immunoSEQ multiplex PCR, and TCRdb kept only the in-frame ones, dropping some. V, J and clone size were drawn from that table, and D and trimming were deduced from the DNA. The sample contains around 260,000 clones, about 85% of which appear only once. This sequence joins TRBV28 and TRBJ2-5; maybe TRBD2 (6 bases). The sequenced material came from peripheral blood. The sequence derives from a human donor in a cohort sampled during active COVID-19. The CDR3 spells CASSLGLAPYRHKETQYF. DNA for the CDR3: TGTGCCAGCAGTTTAGGGCTAGCGCCCTATCGACATAAAGAGACCCAGTACTTC.